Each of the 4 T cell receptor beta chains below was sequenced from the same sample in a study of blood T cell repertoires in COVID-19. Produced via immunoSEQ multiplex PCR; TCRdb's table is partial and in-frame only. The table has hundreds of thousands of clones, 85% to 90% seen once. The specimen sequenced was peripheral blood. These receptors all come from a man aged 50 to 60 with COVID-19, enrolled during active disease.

The CDR3 DNA reads TGTGCCAGCAGCGTAGCGGGACTAGCGGGCACAGATACGCAGTATTTT. Translating it yields CASSVAGLAGTDTQYF. This rearrangement joins TRBV9 to TRBJ2-3, with 11 nucleotides matching TRBD2. V lost 0 bases and J lost 1; bases outside the gene matches: 1. Germline values: CDR1 SGDLS, CDR2 YYNGEE. The CDR3 consists of 16 residues.

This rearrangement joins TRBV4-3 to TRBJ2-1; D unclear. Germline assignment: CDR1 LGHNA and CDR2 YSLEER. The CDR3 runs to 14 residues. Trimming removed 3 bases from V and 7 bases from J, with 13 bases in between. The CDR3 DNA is TGCGCCAGCAGCCAGCAAGAGGTAGCAAATGAGCAGTTCTTC. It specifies CASSQQEVANEQFF.

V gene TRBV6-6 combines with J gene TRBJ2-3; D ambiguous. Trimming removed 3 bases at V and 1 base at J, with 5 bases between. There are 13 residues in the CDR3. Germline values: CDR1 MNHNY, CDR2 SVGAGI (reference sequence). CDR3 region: CASSYPGTDTQYF. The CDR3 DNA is TGTGCCAGCAGTTATCCCGGCACAGATACGCAGTATTTT.

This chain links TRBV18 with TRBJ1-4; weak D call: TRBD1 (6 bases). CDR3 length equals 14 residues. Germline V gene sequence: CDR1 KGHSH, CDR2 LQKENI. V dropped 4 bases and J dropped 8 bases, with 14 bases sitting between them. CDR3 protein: CASSLQGNREKLFF. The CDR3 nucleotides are TGTGCCAGCTCACTACAGGGAAATCGCGAAAAACTGTTTTTT.